What follows describes a single T cell receptor beta chain. The antigen this receptor binds is unknown. No quality values exist for individual bases; no much larger clone is one base distant. The data originate from a study of shared clonotypes between healthy human individuals (dated by TCRdb to the early 2020s). The study in broad terms: Three men and a couple of women, aged 18 to 49 years, made up the cohort. For each donor, three plates each were used for CD4 naive and CD4 memory, two plates were used for CD8 naive, and one plate was used for CD8 memory. To estimate repertoire size and how much clonotype sharing occurs between individuals, the study deeply sequenced the blood TCR repertoires of five or six healthy adults. To increase sequencing depth and limit assay-specific biases, different laboratories used diverse techniques to prepare libraries and sequence TCR repertoires. Per donor, leukapheresis produced somewhere between about 0.94 and 9 billion PBMCs.

Paper-wide results and their limitations: Naive subsets generally had larger estimated clonotype richness than memory subsets. Compared with non-shared clonotypes, clonotypes shared by all four sorted-subset donors had higher generation probabilities. Rarefaction of sorted-subset datasets indicated incomplete sequencing despite the large sequencing depth. Sampling was limited to blood, and TCR repertoires in tissue likely differ from TCR repertoires in blood. The small number of donors limited the genetic and exposure-history diversity represented. Approximately 4.8% of naive CD4, 3% to 4% of naive CD8, approximately 2% of memory CD4, and more than 0.35% of memory CD8 clonotypes were shared across several donors. Based on pairwise subsampling, the degree of clonotype sharing among donors was expected to be affected by sequencing depth.

Using the deep immunoSEQ assay, TCR CDR3 regions were amplified from genomic DNA by multiplex PCR. Extracted genomic DNA from each cell subset was distributed evenly across all wells of several immunoSEQ 96-well plates, and each plate was treated as a replicate. For sorted subsets, each replicate PCR was loaded with around 200 ng genomic DNA, equivalent to approximately 27,000 T cell genomes. Purified libraries were quantified with a Qubit 3.0 fluorometer, sized on a Bioanalyzer 2100, and re-quantified with the KAPA Library Quantification kit. Every immunoSEQ 96-well plate was sequenced on a separate single-read 150-cycle Illumina NextSeq 550 flow cell. Processing in the source paper ran as follows. The immunoSEQ output contained only junctional sequences without quality scores, so filtering could not match that applied to full-length reads. To assign V/J genes and CDR3, sequences were annotated against IMGT germline references using PyIR, a Python wrapper for IgBLAST v1.9. Reads were filtered out if the reads had weak V/J assignments (E-value above 1e-6), no CDR3, stop codons, out-of-frame junctions, or ambiguous translated residues. A V3J clonotype was defined by an identical inferred V gene, J gene, and CDR3 amino acid sequence. Percentage overlap between repertoires was computed as shared unique clonotypes divided by the size of the smaller repertoire. Three approaches were used to assess repertoire richness: RTK rarefaction, the Chao1 estimator, and Recon v2.1 estimates of unobserved clonotypes. Generation probabilities for all TCRbeta clonotypes obtained by the gDNA method from several donors were computed using OLGA. The table comes from immuneACCESS by way of TCRdb, which keeps in-frame sequences with V and J called. Part of the clones is missing from these tables; in studies checked, under half for an unresolved V gene and the rest for unknown reasons. The V and J calls and clone size were taken over from that table, and D and trimming were inferred from the DNA. The sample table shows about a million clones, and approximately 80% are seen once. The top ten hold over 0.8% of the sample.

Healthy HIV-negative adults with no recently reported acute infections or vaccinations were included as donors. All donors were Caucasian adults living in Nashville, Tennessee, USA. CD4+ T cells were enriched by magnetic negative selection; naive cells were then positively selected on CD45RA, and the negative fraction formed the memory subset. After blood collection by leukapheresis, PBMCs were isolated using Ficoll-Histopaque density gradient centrifugation and then cryopreserved in the vapor phase of liquid nitrogen. Analytical flow cytometry was used to check the purity and quantity of each magnetically sorted T cell population. Each sorted fraction had its genomic DNA isolated and then quantified by UV absorbance on a Nanodrop 2000c. Ends trimmed: V by 1 base, J by 3 bases; bases unmatched to a gene: 9. Via the germline V gene, CDR1 is SGHRS and CDR2 YFSETQ. The CDR3 has 19 amino acids, counting the end cysteine and phenylalanine. Only the CDR3 part of the read is kept: 57 bases, read in frame from the first base.

Material: memory CD4+ T cells from PBMCs. According to the study, the label for this sample's cell subset or site signals: CD45RA-negative fraction. The receptor was isolated from a man in his late teens or twenties in good health. Some clones in this sample may be carry-over from other donors' samples. Here the chain combines TRBV5-1 and TRBJ2-5, and TRBD2 matches 16 of the central bases. The CDR3: CASSLSGTSGRAYKETQYF. The DNA sequence is TGCGCCAGCAGCTTGTCAGGGACTAGCGGGAGGGCGTATAAAGAGACCCAGTACTTC. The CDR3, completed at both ends by the reference TRBV5-1 and TRBJ2-5 genes, gives the full variable domain KAGVTQTPRYLIKTRGQQVTLSCSPISGHRSVSWYQQTPGQGLQFLFEYFSETQRNKGNFPGRFSGRQFSNSRSEMNVSTLELGDSALYLCASSLSGTSGRAYKETQYFGPGTRLLVL.